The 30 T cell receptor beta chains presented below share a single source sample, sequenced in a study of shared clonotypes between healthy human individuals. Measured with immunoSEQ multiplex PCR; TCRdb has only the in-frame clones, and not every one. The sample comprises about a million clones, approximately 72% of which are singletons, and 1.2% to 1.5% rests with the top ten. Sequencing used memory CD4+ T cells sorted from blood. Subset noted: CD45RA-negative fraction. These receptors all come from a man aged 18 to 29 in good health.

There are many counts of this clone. The CDR3 DNA reads as TGTGCCAGCAGTTTGGACGGCGTCACTGAAGCTTTCTTT. This translates into CASSLDGVTEAFF. The chain links TRBV28 to TRBJ1-1; no firm D call. This CDR3 spans 13 amino acids. Trimming cost V 3 bases and J 4 bases, with 9 bases left between them. Germline lookup yields CDR1 MDHEN and CDR2 SYDVKM.

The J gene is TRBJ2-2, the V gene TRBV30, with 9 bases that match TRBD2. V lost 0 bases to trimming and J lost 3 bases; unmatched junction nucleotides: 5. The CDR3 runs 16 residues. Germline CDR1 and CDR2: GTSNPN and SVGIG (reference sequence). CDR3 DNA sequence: TGTGCCTGGAGTGTACGGGGGACTAGCTACACCGGGGAGCTGTTTTTT. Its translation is CAWSVRGTSYTGELFF.

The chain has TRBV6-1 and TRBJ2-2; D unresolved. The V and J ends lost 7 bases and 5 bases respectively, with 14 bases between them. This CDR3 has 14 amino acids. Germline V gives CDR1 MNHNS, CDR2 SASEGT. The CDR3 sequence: CASNIGWTTGELFF. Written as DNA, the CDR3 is TGTGCCAGCAATATAGGATGGACGACCGGGGAGCTGTTTTTT.

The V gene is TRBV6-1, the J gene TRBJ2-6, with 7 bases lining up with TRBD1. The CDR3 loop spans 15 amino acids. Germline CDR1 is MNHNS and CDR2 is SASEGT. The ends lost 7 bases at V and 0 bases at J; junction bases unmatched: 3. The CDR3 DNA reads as TGTGCCAGCACCAGGGGGATCTCTGGGGCCAACGTCCTGACTTTC. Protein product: CASTRGISGANVLTF.

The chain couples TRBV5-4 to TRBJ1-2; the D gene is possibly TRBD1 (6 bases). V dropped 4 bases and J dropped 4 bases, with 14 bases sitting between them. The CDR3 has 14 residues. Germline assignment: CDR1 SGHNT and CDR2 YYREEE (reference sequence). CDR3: CASSSGGLGYGYTF. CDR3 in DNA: TGTGCCAGCAGCAGCGGGGGGCTCGGCTATGGCTACACCTTC.

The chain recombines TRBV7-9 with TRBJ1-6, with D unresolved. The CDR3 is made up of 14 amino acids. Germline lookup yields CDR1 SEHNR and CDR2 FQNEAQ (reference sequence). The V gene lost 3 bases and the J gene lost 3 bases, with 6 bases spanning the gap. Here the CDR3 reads CASSFGNYNSPLHF. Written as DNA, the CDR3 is TGTGCCAGCAGCTTCGGGAACTATAATTCACCCCTCCACTTT.

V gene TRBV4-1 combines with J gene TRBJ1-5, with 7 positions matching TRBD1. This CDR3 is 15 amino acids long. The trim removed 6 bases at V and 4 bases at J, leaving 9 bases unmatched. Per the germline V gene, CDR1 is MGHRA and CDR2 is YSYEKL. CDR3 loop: CASSFGQVLNQPQHF. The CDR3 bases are TGCGCCAGCAGTTTTGGACAGGTCCTAAATCAGCCCCAGCATTTT.

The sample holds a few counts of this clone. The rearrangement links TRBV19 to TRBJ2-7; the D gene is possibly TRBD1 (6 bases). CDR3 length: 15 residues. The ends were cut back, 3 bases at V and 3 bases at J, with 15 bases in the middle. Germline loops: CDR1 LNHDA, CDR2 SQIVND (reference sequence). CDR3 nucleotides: TGTGCCAGTAGTATGGCCGGGACACCTGACTACGAGCAGTACTTC. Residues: CASSMAGTPDYEQYF.

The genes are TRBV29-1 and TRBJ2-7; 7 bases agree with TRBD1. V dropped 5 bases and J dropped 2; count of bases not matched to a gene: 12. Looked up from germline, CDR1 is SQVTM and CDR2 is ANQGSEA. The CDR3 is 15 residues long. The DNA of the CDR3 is TGCAGCGTTACGGCCCCGACAGGGCTAACCTACGAGCAGTACTTC. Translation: CSVTAPTGLTYEQYF.

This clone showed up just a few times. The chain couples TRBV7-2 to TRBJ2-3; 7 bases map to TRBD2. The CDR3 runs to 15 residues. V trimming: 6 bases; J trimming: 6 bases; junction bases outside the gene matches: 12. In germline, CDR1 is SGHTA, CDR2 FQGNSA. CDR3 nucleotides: TGTGCCAGCAGTCGGGAGGACTCCCCATATGATACGCAGTATTTT. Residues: CASSREDSPYDTQYF.

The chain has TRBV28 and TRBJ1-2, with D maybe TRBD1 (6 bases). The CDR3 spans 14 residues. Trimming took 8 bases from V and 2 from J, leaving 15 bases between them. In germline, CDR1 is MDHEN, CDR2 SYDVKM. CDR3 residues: CASLDSPGNYGYTF. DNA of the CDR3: TGTGCCAGCCTGGACAGCCCAGGGAACTATGGCTACACCTTC.

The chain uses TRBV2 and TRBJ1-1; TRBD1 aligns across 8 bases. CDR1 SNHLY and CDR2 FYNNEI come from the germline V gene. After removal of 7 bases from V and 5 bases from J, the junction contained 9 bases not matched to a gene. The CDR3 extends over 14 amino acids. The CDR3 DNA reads TGTGCCAGCATACAGGGGGAGGGAGGGACTGAAGCTTTCTTT. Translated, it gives CASIQGEGGTEAFF.

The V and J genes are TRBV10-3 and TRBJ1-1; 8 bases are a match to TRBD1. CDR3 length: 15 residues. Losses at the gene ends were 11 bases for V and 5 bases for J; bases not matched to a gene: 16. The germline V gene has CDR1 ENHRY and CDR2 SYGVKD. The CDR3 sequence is CASERDRTGRTEAFF. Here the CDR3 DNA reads TGTGCCTCAGAACGCGATAGGACAGGGCGGACTGAAGCTTTCTTT.

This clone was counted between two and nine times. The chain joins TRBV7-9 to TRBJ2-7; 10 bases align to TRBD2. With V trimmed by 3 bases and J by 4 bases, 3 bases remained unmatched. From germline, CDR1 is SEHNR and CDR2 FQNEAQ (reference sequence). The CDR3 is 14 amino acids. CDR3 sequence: CASSFSGGKYEQYF. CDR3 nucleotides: TGTGCCAGCAGCTTTAGCGGGGGGAAGTACGAGCAGTACTTC.

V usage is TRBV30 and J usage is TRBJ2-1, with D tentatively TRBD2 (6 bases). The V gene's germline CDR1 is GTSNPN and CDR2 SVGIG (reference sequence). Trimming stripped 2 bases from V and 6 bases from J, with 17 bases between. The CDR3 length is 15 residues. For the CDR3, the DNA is TGTGCCTGGAGTTATTGGGTAGCGGTGACCAATGAGCAGTTCTTC. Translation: CAWSYWVAVTNEQFF.

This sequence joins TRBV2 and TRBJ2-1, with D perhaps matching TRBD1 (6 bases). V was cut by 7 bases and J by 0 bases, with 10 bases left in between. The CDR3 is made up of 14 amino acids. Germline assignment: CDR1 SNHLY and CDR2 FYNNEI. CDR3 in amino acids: CASIADSSYNEQFF. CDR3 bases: TGTGCCAGCATCGCGGACAGCTCCTACAATGAGCAGTTCTTC.

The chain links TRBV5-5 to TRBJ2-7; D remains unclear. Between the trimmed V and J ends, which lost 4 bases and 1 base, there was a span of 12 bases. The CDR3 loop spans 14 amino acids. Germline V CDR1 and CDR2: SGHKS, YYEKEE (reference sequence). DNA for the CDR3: TGTGCCAGCAGCCAACCGTTAGGTTCCTACGAGCAGTACTTC. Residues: CASSQPLGSYEQYF.

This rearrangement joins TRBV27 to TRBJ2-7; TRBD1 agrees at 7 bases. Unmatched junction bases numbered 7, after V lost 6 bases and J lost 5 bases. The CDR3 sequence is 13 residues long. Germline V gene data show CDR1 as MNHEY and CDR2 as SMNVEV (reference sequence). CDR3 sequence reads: CASRTGWLHEQYF. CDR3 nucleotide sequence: TGTGCCAGCAGGACAGGGTGGCTCCACGAGCAGTACTTC.

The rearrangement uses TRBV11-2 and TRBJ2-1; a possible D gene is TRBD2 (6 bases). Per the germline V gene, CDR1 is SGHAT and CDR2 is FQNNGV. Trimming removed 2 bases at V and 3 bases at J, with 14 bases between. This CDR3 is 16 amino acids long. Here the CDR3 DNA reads TGTGCCAGCAGCTTAAGGGCGGGAAGCGGCTACAATGAGCAGTTCTTC. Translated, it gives CASSLRAGSGYNEQFF.

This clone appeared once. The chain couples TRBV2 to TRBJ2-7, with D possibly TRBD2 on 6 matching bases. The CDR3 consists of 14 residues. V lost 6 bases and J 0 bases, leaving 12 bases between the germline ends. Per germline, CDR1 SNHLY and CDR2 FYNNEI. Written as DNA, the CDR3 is TGTGCCAGCAGGCTACTAGCAGCCTCCTACGAGCAGTACTTC. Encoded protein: CASRLLAASYEQYF.

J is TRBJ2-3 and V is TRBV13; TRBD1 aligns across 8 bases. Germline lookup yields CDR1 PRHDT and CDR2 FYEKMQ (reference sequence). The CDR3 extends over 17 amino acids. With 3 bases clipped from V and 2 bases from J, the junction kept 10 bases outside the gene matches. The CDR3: CASSLFLTGGHTDTQYF. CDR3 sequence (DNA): TGTGCCAGCAGCTTGTTTTTAACAGGGGGTCACACAGATACGCAGTATTTT.

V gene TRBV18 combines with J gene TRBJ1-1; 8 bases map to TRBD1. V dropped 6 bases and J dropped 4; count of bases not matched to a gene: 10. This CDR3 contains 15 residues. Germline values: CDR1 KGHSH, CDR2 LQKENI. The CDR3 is CASSNERTGTTEAFF. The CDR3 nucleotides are TGTGCCAGCTCTAACGAGAGGACAGGGACCACTGAAGCTTTCTTT.

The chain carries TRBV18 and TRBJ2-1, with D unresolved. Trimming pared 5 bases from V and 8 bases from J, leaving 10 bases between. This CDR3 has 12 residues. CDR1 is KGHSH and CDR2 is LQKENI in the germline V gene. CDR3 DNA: TGTGCCAGCTCAATCCGAAACGATGAGCAGTTCTTC. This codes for CASSIRNDEQFF.

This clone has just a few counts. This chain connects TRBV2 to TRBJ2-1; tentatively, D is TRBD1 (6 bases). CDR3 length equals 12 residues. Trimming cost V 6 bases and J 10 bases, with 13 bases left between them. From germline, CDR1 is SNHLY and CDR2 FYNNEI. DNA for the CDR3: TGTGCCAGCAGGGAACAGGGTGGGGAGCAGTTCTTC. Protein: CASREQGGEQFF.

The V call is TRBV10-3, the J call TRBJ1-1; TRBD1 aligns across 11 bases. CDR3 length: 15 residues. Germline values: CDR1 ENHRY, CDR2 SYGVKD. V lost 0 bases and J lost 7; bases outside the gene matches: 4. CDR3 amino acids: CAISESMGQGDEAFF. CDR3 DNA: TGTGCCATCAGTGAGTCGATGGGACAGGGGGATGAAGCTTTCTTT.

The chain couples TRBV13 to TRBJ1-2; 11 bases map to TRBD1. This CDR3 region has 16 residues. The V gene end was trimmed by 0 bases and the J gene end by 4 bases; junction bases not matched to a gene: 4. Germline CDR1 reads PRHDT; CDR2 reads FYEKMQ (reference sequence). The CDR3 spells CASSLGSGQGAYGYTF. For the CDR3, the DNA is TGTGCCAGCAGCTTAGGTAGCGGACAGGGGGCCTATGGCTACACCTTC.

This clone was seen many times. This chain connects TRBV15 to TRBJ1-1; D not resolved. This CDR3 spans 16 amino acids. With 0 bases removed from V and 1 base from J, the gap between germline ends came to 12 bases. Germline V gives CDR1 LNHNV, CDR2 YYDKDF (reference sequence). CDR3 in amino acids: CATSREFNVRNTEAFF. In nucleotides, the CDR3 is TGTGCCACCAGCAGAGAATTTAACGTCAGGAACACTGAAGCTTTCTTT.

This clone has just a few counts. CDR3 nucleotide sequence: TGCGCCAGCAGCTTGGGAGACAGGGAGGGAGATACGCAGTATTTT. This gives the protein CASSLGDREGDTQYF. This chain uses TRBV5-1 with TRBJ2-3; either TRBD1 or TRBD2 may supply D (7 bases each). V was cut by 0 bases and J by 5 bases, with 13 bases left in between. Germline V gene sequence: CDR1 SGHRS, CDR2 YFSETQ. The CDR3 loop spans 15 amino acids.

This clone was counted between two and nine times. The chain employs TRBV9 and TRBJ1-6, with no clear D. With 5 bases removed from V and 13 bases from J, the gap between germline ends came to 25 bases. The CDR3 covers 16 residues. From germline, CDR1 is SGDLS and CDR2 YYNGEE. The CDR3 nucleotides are TGTGCCAGCAGTGACACATCGACGGGAGGAATTCACCCCCTCCACTTT. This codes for CASSDTSTGGIHPLHF.

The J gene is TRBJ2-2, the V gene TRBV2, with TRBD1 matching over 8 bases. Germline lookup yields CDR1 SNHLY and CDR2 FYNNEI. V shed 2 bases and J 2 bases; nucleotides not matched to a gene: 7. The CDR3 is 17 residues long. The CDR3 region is CASSEFTGGINTGELFF. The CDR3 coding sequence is TGTGCCAGCAGTGAATTCACAGGGGGGATCAACACCGGGGAGCTGTTTTTT.